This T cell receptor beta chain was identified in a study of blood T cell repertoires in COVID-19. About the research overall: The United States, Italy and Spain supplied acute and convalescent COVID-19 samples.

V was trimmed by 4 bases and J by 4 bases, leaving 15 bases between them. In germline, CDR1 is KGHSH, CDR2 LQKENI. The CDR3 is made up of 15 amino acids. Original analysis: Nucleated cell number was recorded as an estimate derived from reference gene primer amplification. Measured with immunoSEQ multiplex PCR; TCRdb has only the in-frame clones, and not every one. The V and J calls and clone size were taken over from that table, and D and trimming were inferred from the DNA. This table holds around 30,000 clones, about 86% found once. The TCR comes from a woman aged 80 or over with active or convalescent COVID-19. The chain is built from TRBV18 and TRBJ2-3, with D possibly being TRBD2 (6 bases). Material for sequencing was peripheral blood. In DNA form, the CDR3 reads TGTGCCAGCTCACGACGTGCGGGGCATCCAGATACGCAGTATTTT. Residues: CASSRRAGHPDTQYF.